Below, one T cell receptor beta chain is given with its context. Its cognate antigen is unknown. The data were taken from a study of T cells in tumors after PD-1 blockade. Study-level background: During anti-PD-1 treatment, some patients continued daily vismodegib 150 mg. Study-wide points: Blood contained about 43% of the tumor's TCR clonotypes.

Trimming removed 2 bases from V and 2 bases from J, with 6 bases in between. Germline values: CDR1 LGHDT, CDR2 YNNKEL (reference sequence). The CDR3 has 13 residues. Measured with immunoSEQ multiplex PCR; TCRdb has only the in-frame clones, and not every one. The table lists 5,000 to 6,500 clones, about four fifths of them singletons, with 45% to 55% in the top ten. The clonotype was recovered from a human donor with advanced basal cell or squamous cell carcinoma (not recorded which). Here the sequenced sample was PBMCs, taken after anti-PD-1 therapy. The J gene is TRBJ1-1, the V gene TRBV3-1 (or the pseudogene TRBV3-2); D not certain. The CDR3 DNA reads TGTGCCAGCAGCCAAACCCAAAACACTGAAGCTTTCTTT. Translated: CASSQTQNTEAFF.